This entry features one T cell receptor beta chain sequence. Its antigen has not been determined. Base qualities are not at hand, and no much larger clone is one base apart. This entry is derived from a study of technical replicates of blood from four donors (dated 2017 in TCRdb). Measured from the cysteine to the phenylalanine, the CDR3 is 15 residues long. Only CDR3 DNA remains: 45 bases, in frame from the first base. CDR1 and CDR2, per the germline V gene, are MRHNA and SNTAGT. V is shortened by 3 bases, J by 2 bases, and the region joining them spans 13 bases. Receptor libraries were prepared by the immunoSEQ multiplex PCR assay. Not all clones reach the TCRdb copy of this immuneACCESS table, which keeps in-frame sequences only. Checked studies attribute under half of the gap to unresolved V genes and leave the rest unexplained. The sample table contains under 100,000 clones; only one count was recorded for approximately 97% of them. The ten largest clones represent about 0.33% of the sample.

The sequence is built from TRBV6-4 and TRBJ1-2; a confident D gene designation cannot be given. The sequence was collected from a human donor in good health. Sequencing was performed on T cells isolated from PBMCs. The CDR3 here reads CASSEYSSANYGYTF. The nucleotide sequence is TGTGCCAGCAGTGAATACTCCTCCGCCAACTATGGCTACACCTTC.